This T cell receptor beta chain emerged from a study of shared clonotypes between healthy human individuals. The CDR3 loop spans 14 amino acids. Trimming took off 5 bases at V and 1 base at J, with 11 bases between the two ends. The V gene's germline CDR1 is SEHNR and CDR2 FQNEAQ (reference sequence). The method was immunoSEQ multiplex PCR; TCRdb's version includes in-frame clones alone and lacks a portion of them. The sample lists over a million clones, about 96% occurring once. The rearrangement links TRBV7-9 to TRBJ1-2; D not certain. The sample comprised naive CD4+ T cells sorted from blood. Subset noted: CD45RA+ positively selected. This sequence was found in a man aged 25-40 years in good health. CDR3 bases: TGTGCCAGCAGCGCGGCCCTATATAACTATGGCTACACCTTC. It specifies CASSAALYNYGYTF.